The 2 T cell receptor beta chains listed next were all sequenced from one sample in a study of metastatic and nonmetastatic thyroid tumors. TCRdb reanalyzed the PCR reads with MiXCR. The repertoire includes some 23,000 clones, approximately 22% of them detected once, and around 12% sits in the top ten. Patients had received no treatment of any kind before thyroid surgery. Sequenced: tumor tissue. The receptors stem from a female donor with papillary thyroid cancer or a benign thyroid nodule (not recorded which). Some clones in this sample may be carry-over from other donors' samples.

CDR3 protein: CSARNSGYSGANVLTF. DNA for the CDR3: TGCAGTGCTAGAAATTCGGGGTACTCTGGGGCCAACGTCCTGACTTTC. This sequence joins TRBV20-1 and TRBJ2-6, with D possibly matching TRBD2 (5 bases). CDR1 DFQATT and CDR2 SNEGSKA come from the germline V gene (reference sequence). The CDR3 covers 16 residues. Between the trimmed V and J ends, which lost 2 bases and 0 bases, there was a span of 11 bases.

The chain employs TRBV6-1 and TRBJ1-1, with D maybe TRBD1 (5 bases). The CDR3 covers 16 residues. Between the trimmed V and J ends, which lost 7 bases and 6 bases, there was a span of 24 bases. CDR1 MNHNS and CDR2 SASEGT come from the germline V gene. The CDR3 region is CASTPRGAGDAAEAFF. CDR3 bases: TGTGCCAGCACGCCGAGGGGAGCGGGGGACGCCGCTGAAGCTTTCTTT.